This TCR beta chain was recorded in a study of control samples from healthy donors and cancer patients. Data came from immunoSEQ multiplex PCR; TCRdb stores just in-frame clones and leaves some out. Of some 140,000 clones in the sample, about 85% were seen once. With 0 bases removed from V and 0 bases from J, the gap between germline ends came to 9 bases. Germline CDR1 reads LNHDA; CDR2 reads SQIVND (reference sequence). There are 15 residues in the CDR3. The chain couples TRBV19 to TRBJ2-7; D not certain. The sequenced material came from blood. The sequence came from a woman under 40 in good health. The CDR3 nucleotides are TGTGCCAGTAGTATAGAGTTTTCGTCCTCCTACGAGCAGTACTTC. Translation: CASSIEFSSSYEQYF.